This TCR beta chain was sequenced in a study of T cells after posttransplantation cyclophosphamide. General study points: Skin or GI-infiltrating T cells shared few TRB sequences with blood. Later post-transplant blood repertoires were often dominated by donor CD8+ memory clones. Recipient CMV seropositivity and CMV reactivation strongly tracked TRB clonality.

The CDR3 runs to 16 residues. The ends lost 7 bases at V and 4 bases at J; junction bases unmatched: 16. CDR1 and CDR2 (germline): SGHAT, FQDESV (reference sequence). Cyclophosphamide on days +3 and +4 followed busulfan-fludarabine conditioning and a marrow graft. Measured with immunoSEQ multiplex PCR; TCRdb has only the in-frame clones, and not every one. The sample carries approximately 40,000 clones, around 80% recorded once. As concerns this clone: Antigen specificity is unknown.

The chain links TRBV11-1 to TRBJ2-7, with 7 bases identical to TRBD1. This specimen consisted of CD4+ T cells sorted from blood, obtained roughly 1,900 days after a stem cell transplant with posttransplant cyclophosphamide. The sequence derives from a female patient in her forties who received an allogeneic stem cell transplant from a related donor, was CMV-positive, and had no GVHD. The T cells may come from the graft donor. The DNA of the CDR3 is TGTGCCAGCACTAAAAACAGGGGCTCGAGTGTGTACGAGCAGTACTTC. Amino acids: CASTKNRGSSVYEQYF.